This T cell receptor beta chain was recovered during a study of T cell repertoires in cytomegalovirus infection. Overall study: Used in the study were CMV epitopes, some recently identified and HLA-C-restricted, others well-studied and HLA-B-restricted. A matching HLA type, together with CMV infection, was signaled by public TCR beta signatures.

This CDR3 comprises 15 residues. Trimming cost V 5 bases and J 2 bases, with 10 bases left between them. Germline V lookup: CDR1 MNHEY, CDR2 SVGAGI. This clonotype was observed a handful of times. The target antigen is unknown. One entry per CDR3 protein, called by TCRdb with MiXCR from the reads. The sample shows just under 500,000 distinct CDR3 sequences, roughly a third of them seen only once. The study's findings and limits: Across the ex vivo response, the dominant clonotypes were HLA-C-restricted CMV-specific TCR beta clonotypes. Totalled public TCR beta family frequency picked out people who carried CMV plus the relevant HLA.

The sequence was obtained from a human donor in good health (CMV status not recorded). Some clones in this sample may be carry-over from other donors' samples. This chain links TRBV6-5 with TRBJ2-6; D remains ambiguous. Sequencing was performed on cultured PBMCs, taken from culture after CMV antigen stimulation. CDR3 sequence: CASSTALAGANVLTF. CDR3 nucleotides: TGTGCCAGCAGTACAGCCTTAGCTGGGGCCAACGTCCTGACTTTC.